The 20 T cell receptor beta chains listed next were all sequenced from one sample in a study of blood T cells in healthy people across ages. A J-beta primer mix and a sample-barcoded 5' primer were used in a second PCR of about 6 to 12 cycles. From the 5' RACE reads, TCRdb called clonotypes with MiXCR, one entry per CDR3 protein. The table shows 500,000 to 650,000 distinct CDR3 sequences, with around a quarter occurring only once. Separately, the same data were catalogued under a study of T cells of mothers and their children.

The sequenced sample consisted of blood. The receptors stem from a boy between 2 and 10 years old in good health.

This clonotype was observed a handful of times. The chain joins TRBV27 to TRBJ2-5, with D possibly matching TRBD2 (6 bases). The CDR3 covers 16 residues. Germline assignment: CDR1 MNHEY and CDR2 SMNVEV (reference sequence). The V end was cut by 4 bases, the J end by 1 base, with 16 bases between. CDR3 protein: CASSSPSNGGQETQYF. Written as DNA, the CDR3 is TGTGCCAGCAGTTCCCCTAGTAACGGGGGCCAAGAGACCCAGTACTTC.

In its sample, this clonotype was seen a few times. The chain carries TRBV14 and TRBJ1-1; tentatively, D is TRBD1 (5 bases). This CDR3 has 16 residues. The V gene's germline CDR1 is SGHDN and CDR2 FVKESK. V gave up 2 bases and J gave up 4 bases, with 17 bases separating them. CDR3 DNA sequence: TGTGCCAGCAGCCAACAGGGCGGCCCTTCGACCACTGAAGCTTTCTTT. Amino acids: CASSQQGGPSTTEAFF.

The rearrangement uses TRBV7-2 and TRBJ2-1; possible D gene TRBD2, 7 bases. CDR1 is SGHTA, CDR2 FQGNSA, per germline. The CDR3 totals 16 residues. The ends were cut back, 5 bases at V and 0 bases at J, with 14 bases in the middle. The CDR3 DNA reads TGTGCCAGCAGCCCCCTGCGGGGGCCCTCCTACAATGAGCAGTTCTTC. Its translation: CASSPLRGPSYNEQFF.

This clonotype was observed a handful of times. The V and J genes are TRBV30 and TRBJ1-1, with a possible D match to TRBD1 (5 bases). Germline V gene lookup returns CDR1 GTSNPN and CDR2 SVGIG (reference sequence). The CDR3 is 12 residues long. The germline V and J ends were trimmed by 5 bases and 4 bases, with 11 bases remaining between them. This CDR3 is CAWEPRGTEAFF. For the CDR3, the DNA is TGTGCCTGGGAGCCGAGGGGCACTGAAGCTTTCTTT.

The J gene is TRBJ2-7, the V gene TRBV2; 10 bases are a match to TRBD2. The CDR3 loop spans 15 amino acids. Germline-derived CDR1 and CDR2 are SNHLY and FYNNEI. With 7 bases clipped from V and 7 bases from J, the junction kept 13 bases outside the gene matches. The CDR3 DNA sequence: TGTGCCAGCAACCCGCGAGCGGGAGGGCCGGGGGAGCAGTACTTC. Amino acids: CASNPRAGGPGEQYF.

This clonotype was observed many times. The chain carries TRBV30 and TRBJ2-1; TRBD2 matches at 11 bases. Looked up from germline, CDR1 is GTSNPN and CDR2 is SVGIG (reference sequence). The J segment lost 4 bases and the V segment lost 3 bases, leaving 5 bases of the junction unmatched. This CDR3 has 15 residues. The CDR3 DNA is TGTGCCTGGAGACCCCTAGCGGGAGGTTACAATGAGCAGTTCTTC. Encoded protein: CAWRPLAGGYNEQFF. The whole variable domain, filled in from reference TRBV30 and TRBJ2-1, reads SQTIHQWPATLVQPVGSPLSLECTVEGTSNPNLYWYRQAAGRGLQLLFYSVGIGQISSEVPQNLSASRPQDRQFILSSKKLLLSDSGFYLCAWRPLAGGYNEQFFGPGTRLTVL.

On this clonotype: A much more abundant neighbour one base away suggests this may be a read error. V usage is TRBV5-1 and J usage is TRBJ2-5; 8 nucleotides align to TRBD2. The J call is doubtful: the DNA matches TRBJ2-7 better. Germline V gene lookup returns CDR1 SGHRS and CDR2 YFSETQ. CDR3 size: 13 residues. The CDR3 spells CASSCGTRVEQYF. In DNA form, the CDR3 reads TGCGCCAGCAGCTGCGGGACTAGAGTCGAGCAGTACTTC.

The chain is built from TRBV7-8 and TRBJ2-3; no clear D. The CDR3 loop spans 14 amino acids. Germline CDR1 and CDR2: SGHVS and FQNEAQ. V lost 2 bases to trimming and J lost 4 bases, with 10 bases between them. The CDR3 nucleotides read TGTGCCAGCAGCTTACTGGCTTCGGCAGATACGCAGTATTTT. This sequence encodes CASSLLASADTQYF.

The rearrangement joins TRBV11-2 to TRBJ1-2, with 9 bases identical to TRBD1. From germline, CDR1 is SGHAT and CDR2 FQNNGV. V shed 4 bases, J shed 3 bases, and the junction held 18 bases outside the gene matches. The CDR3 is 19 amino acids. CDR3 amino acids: CASSSLRTGAYDSYYGYTF. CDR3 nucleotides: TGTGCCAGCAGCTCTCTACGGACAGGGGCATACGACTCTTACTATGGCTACACCTTC.

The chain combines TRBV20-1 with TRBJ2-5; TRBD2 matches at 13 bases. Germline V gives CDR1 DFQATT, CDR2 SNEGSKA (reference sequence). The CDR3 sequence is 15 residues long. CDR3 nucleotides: TGCAGCGCCACCACTAGCGGGGGGGCGTGGCGTCCCCAGTACTTC. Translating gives CSATTSGGAWRPQYF.

The CDR3 loop is CASSWWGTGELFF. In DNA, the CDR3 is TGCGCCAGCAGCTGGTGGGGGACCGGGGAGCTGTTTTTT. V usage is TRBV5-1 and J usage is TRBJ2-2; either TRBD1 or TRBD2 may fit D (5 bases each). Between the trimmed V and J ends, which lost 3 bases and 5 bases, there was a span of 8 bases. The CDR3 has 13 amino acids. CDR1 SGHRS and CDR2 YFSETQ come from the germline V gene.

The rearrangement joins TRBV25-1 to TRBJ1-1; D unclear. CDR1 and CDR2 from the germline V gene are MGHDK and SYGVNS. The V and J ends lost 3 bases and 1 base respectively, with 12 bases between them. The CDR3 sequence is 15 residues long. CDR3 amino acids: CASSEGFRTNTEAFF. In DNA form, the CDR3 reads TGTGCCAGCAGTGAGGGGTTTCGGACGAACACTGAAGCTTTCTTT. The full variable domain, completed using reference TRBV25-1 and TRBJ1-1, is EADIYQTPRYLVIGTGKKITLECSQTMGHDKMYWYQQDPGMELHLIHYSYGVNSTEKGDLSSESTVSRIRTEHFPLTLESARPSHTSQYLCASSEGFRTNTEAFFGQGTRLTVV.

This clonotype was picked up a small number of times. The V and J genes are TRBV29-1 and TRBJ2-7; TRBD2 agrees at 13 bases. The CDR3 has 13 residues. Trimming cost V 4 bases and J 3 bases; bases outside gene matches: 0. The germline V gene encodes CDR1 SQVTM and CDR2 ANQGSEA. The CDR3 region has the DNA TGCAGCGTTGGACTAGCGGGAGGCTACGAGCAGTACTTC. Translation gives CSVGLAGGYEQYF.

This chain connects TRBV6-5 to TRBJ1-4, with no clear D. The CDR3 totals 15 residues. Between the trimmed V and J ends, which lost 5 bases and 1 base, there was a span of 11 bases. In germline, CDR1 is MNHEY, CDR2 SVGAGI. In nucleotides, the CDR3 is TGTGCCAGCAGTCACTACAGAAAAACTAATGAAAAACTGTTTTTT. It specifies CASSHYRKTNEKLFF.

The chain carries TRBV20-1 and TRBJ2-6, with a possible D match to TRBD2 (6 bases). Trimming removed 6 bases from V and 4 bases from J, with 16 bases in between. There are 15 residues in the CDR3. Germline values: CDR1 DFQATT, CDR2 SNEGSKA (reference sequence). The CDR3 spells CSAENAGSGANVLTF. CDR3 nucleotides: TGCAGTGCCGAAAATGCGGGATCCGGGGCCAACGTCCTGACTTTC.

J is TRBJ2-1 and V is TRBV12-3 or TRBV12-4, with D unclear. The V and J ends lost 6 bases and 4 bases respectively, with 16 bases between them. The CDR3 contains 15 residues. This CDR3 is CASSPSGVNYNEQFF. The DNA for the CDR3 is TGTGCCAGCAGCCCCTCAGGCGTCAATTACAATGAGCAGTTCTTC.

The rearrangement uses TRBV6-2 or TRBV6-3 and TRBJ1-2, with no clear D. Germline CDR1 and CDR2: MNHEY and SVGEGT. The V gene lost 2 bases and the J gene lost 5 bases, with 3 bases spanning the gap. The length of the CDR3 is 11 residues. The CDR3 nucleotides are TGTGCCAGCAGTTACCCGTATGGCTACACCTTC. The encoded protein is CASSYPYGYTF.

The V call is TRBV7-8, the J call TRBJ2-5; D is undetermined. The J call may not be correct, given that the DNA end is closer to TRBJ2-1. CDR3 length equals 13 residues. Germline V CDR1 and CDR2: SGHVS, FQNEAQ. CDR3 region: CASSADGDNEQFF. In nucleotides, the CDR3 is TGTGCCAGCAGCGCGGACGGAGACAATGAGCAGTTCTTC.

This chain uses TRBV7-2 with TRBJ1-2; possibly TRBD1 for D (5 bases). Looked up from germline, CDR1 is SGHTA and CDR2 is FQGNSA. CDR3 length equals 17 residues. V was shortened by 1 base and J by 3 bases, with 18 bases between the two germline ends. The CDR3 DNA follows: TGTGCCAGCAGCTTAGATACGGGACGCTTCTATCACTATGGCTACACCTTC. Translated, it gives CASSLDTGRFYHYGYTF.

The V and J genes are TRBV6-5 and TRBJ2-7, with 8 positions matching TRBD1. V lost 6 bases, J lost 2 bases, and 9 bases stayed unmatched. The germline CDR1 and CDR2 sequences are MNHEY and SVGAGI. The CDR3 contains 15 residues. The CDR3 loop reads CASSRDRGRPYEQYF. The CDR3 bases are TGTGCCAGCAGCCGCGACAGGGGCCGGCCCTACGAGCAGTACTTC.